A selection of T cell receptor beta chains follows, all from one sample in a study of blood T cell repertoires in COVID-19. The repertoire was sequenced with immunoSEQ multiplex PCR; TCRdb's copy has only in-frame clones and lacks some. The sample includes about 170,000 clones, 84% of them seen just once. Input material: peripheral blood. The receptors come from a man aged 40-49 years who had recovered from COVID-19. CDR3s include the opening cysteine and the closing phenylalanine or tryptophan.

J,V,CDR3
TRBJ1-2,TRBV7-2,CASSSPDSRVGYTF
TRBJ1-2,TRBV12-5,CASGIRQGRIYGYTF
TRBJ2-1,TRBV5-1,CASSAGLAREQFF
TRBJ2-1,TRBV2,CASSEGPAGKYNEQFF
TRBJ2-5,TRBV28,CASSPLREGRETQYF
TRBJ2-5,TRBV10-2,CASSESGAQETQYF
TRBJ1-1,TRBV7-8,CASSQSNTEAFF
TRBJ2-1,TRBV6-2/TRBV6-3,CASSYSRDRGLNEQFF
TRBJ2-7,TRBV28,CASSYEGLAGRYEQYF
TRBJ2-3,TRBV18,CASSPDGGASDTQYF
TRBJ2-3,TRBV7-2,CASSLVPGSRVDTQYF
TRBJ1-3,TRBV19,CASTMSHGNTIYF
TRBJ1-6,TRBV27,CASSLSVWAGTGGSPLHF
TRBJ2-3,TRBV9,CASRPYSGTDTQYF
TRBJ2-2,TRBV4-3,CASSPNRLPHTGELFF
TRBJ1-1,TRBV3-1/TRBV3-2,CASSHAPRTGGTEAFF
TRBJ2-1,TRBV5-8,CASSLGGLAGGPRFNEQFF
TRBJ1-6,TRBV5-4,CASSLVRGHLNSPLHF
TRBJ2-1,TRBV9,CASSWSRTYNEQFF
TRBJ2-7,TRBV29-1,CSVGLAGGPGEQYF
TRBJ1-5,TRBV28,CASSLSGTGAQHF
TRBJ2-1,TRBV5-1,CASSLIAGGYNEQFF
TRBJ2-2,TRBV30,CAGQKGGNTGELFF
TRBJ1-5,TRBV7-2,CASSFWPPSNQPQHF
TRBJ2-7,TRBV4-2,CASSQENSAPSRGLSYEQYF
TRBJ1-1,TRBV15,CATSRETGGTEAFF
TRBJ2-7,TRBV13,CASSRTPPRQGGDEQYF
TRBJ2-2,TRBV4-3,CASSQGWGEGELFF
TRBJ1-2,TRBV4-1,CASSQDRGHNFYGYTF
TRBJ1-3,TRBV3-1/TRBV3-2,CASSLFGGVKGNSGNTIYF
TRBJ2-5,TRBV12-3/TRBV12-4,CASSLDSQETQYF
TRBJ2-7,TRBV9,CASSVGGRSEQYF
TRBJ1-5,TRBV13,CASSLGQRKPQHF
TRBJ2-3,TRBV13,CASSLGSGGITDTQYF
TRBJ2-7,TRBV6-2/TRBV6-3,CASSYSPGVDHEQYF
TRBJ1-1,TRBV18,CASSLQGRNTEAFF
TRBJ2-1,TRBV11-1,CASSSRGGYNEQFF